A selection of T cell receptor beta chains follows, all from one sample in a study of blood T cell repertoires in COVID-19. Assay: immunoSEQ multiplex PCR; the TCRdb copy retains only in-frame clones and omits some. The repertoire holds about 310,000 clones, with about 90% as singletons. The material sequenced was peripheral blood. The source is a woman aged 35 to 49 with COVID-19, enrolled during active disease. CDR3s include the opening cysteine and the closing phenylalanine or tryptophan. Fields, in order: V gene, D gene, J gene, clone size, CDR3 protein, CDR3 DNA. D genes are given only for firm matches. Expanded clones are given a class, and other clones once, few, many or no size at all.

V gene: TRBV27
D gene: NA
J gene: TRBJ2-6
clone size: NA
CDR3 protein: CASSLYADVSGANVLTF
CDR3 DNA: TGTGCCAGCAGTTTATATGCAGATGTCTCTGGGGCCAACGTCCTGACTTTC

V gene: TRBV19
D gene: TRBD2
J gene: TRBJ2-5
clone size: NA
CDR3 protein: CASSIVGSGGGKTQYF
CDR3 DNA: TGTGCCAGTAGTATAGTGGGAAGCGGGGGTGGGAAGACCCAGTACTTC

V gene: TRBV6-2/TRBV6-3
D gene: TRBD1
J gene: TRBJ1-2
clone size: NA
CDR3 protein: CASSYRTGSLDGYTF
CDR3 DNA: TGTGCCAGCAGTTACAGGACAGGAAGCTTGGATGGCTACACCTTC

V gene: TRBV7-6
D gene: NA
J gene: TRBJ1-6
clone size: NA
CDR3 protein: CASSLRDHSISYNSPLHF
CDR3 DNA: TGTGCCAGCAGCTTAAGAGATCATAGTATCTCCTATAATTCACCCCTCCACTTT

V gene: TRBV7-7
D gene: NA
J gene: TRBJ2-2
clone size: once
CDR3 protein: CASSLAPYTGELFF
CDR3 DNA: TGTGCTAGCAGCTTAGCCCCCTACACCGGGGAGCTGTTTTTT

V gene: TRBV27
D gene: TRBD1
J gene: TRBJ1-1
clone size: NA
CDR3 protein: CASSAGTGKAMNTEAFF
CDR3 DNA: TGTGCCAGCAGTGCGGGGACAGGCAAGGCAATGAACACTGAAGCTTTCTTT

V gene: TRBV7-9
D gene: NA
J gene: TRBJ1-1
clone size: few
CDR3 protein: CASSFSENTEAFF
CDR3 DNA: TGTGCCAGCAGCTTTTCAGAGAACACTGAAGCTTTCTTT

V gene: TRBV5-4
D gene: NA
J gene: TRBJ2-5
clone size: NA
CDR3 protein: CASSSPGETQYF
CDR3 DNA: TGTGCCAGCAGCTCCCCGGGAGAGACCCAGTACTTC

V gene: TRBV18
D gene: NA
J gene: TRBJ1-4
clone size: NA
CDR3 protein: CASSLRGGGPPNEKLFF
CDR3 DNA: TGTGCCAGCTCACTTCGGGGCGGGGGACCCCCTAATGAAAAACTGTTTTTT

V gene: TRBV3-1/TRBV3-2
D gene: NA
J gene: TRBJ1-2
clone size: NA
CDR3 protein: CASSRRVEGFYGYTF
CDR3 DNA: TGTGCCAGCAGCCGTCGGGTTGAGGGCTTCTATGGCTACACCTTC

V gene: TRBV28
D gene: TRBD2
J gene: TRBJ2-6
clone size: NA
CDR3 protein: CASSLAGRAGANVLTF
CDR3 DNA: TGTGCCAGCAGTTTAGCAGGGAGGGCTGGGGCCAACGTCCTGACTTTC

V gene: TRBV14
D gene: NA
J gene: TRBJ1-6
clone size: NA
CDR3 protein: CASSQSSYNSPLHF
CDR3 DNA: TGTGCCAGCAGCCAGAGCTCCTATAATTCACCCCTCCACTTT

V gene: TRBV3-1/TRBV3-2
D gene: TRBD2
J gene: TRBJ2-1
clone size: once
CDR3 protein: CASSQVLAGVYNEQFF
CDR3 DNA: TGTGCCAGCAGCCAAGTTCTAGCGGGAGTCTACAATGAGCAGTTCTTC

V gene: TRBV18
D gene: NA
J gene: TRBJ1-1
clone size: NA
CDR3 protein: CASSPQWPGNTEAFF
CDR3 DNA: TGTGCCAGCTCACCACAATGGCCGGGGAACACTGAAGCTTTCTTT

V gene: TRBV27
D gene: TRBD1
J gene: TRBJ1-2
clone size: NA
CDR3 protein: CASSPLRTGGAGYTF
CDR3 DNA: TGTGCCAGCAGTCCTCTTCGGACAGGGGGCGCGGGCTACACCTTC

V gene: TRBV19
D gene: TRBD1
J gene: TRBJ2-2
clone size: NA
CDR3 protein: CALMGDRNTGELFF
CDR3 DNA: TGTGCCCTGATGGGGGACAGAAACACCGGGGAGCTGTTTTTT

V gene: TRBV19
D gene: NA
J gene: TRBJ2-3
clone size: NA
CDR3 protein: CASSTQHTDTQYF
CDR3 DNA: TGTGCCAGTAGTACCCAACACACAGATACGCAGTATTTT

V gene: TRBV28
D gene: NA
J gene: TRBJ2-2
clone size: NA
CDR3 protein: CASSFPGYTGELFF
CDR3 DNA: TGTGCCAGCAGCTTCCCAGGCTACACCGGGGAGCTGTTTTTT

V gene: TRBV7-9
D gene: TRBD2
J gene: TRBJ2-1
clone size: few
CDR3 protein: CASSPRGAGGGEEQFF
CDR3 DNA: TGTGCCAGCAGCCCCCGGGGAGCGGGAGGGGGGGAGGAGCAGTTCTTC

V gene: TRBV13
D gene: NA
J gene: TRBJ1-2
clone size: NA
CDR3 protein: CASSRNKGGNYGYTF
CDR3 DNA: TGTGCCAGCAGCCGGAACAAAGGGGGTAACTATGGCTACACCTTC

V gene: TRBV5-1
D gene: NA
J gene: TRBJ1-3
clone size: NA
CDR3 protein: CASSLGTEPSGNTIYF
CDR3 DNA: TGCGCCAGCAGCTTGGGCACAGAGCCCTCTGGAAACACCATATATTTT

V gene: TRBV2
D gene: NA
J gene: TRBJ1-1
clone size: NA
CDR3 protein: CASTNRAGSMNTEAFF
CDR3 DNA: TGTGCCAGCACCAACAGGGCTGGGTCCATGAACACTGAAGCTTTCTTT

V gene: TRBV5-1
D gene: TRBD1
J gene: TRBJ1-3
clone size: NA
CDR3 protein: CASSSSGTGGRRSNTIYF
CDR3 DNA: TGCGCCAGCAGCTCCTCCGGGACAGGGGGCAGGAGGTCAAACACCATATATTTT

V gene: TRBV5-6
D gene: NA
J gene: TRBJ2-7
clone size: NA
CDR3 protein: CASSSPGDWDEQYF
CDR3 DNA: TGTGCCAGCAGCTCACCGGGGGATTGGGACGAGCAGTACTTC

V gene: TRBV9
D gene: TRBD1
J gene: TRBJ1-2
clone size: NA
CDR3 protein: CASSPRTGGRNYGYTF
CDR3 DNA: TGTGCCAGCAGCCCCCGGACAGGGGGTCGTAACTATGGCTACACCTTC

V gene: TRBV7-2
D gene: NA
J gene: TRBJ1-2
clone size: NA
CDR3 protein: CASSFRGGNGYTF
CDR3 DNA: TGTGCCAGCAGCTTCAGGGGAGGGAATGGCTACACCTTC

V gene: TRBV3-1/TRBV3-2
D gene: TRBD2
J gene: TRBJ2-1
clone size: once
CDR3 protein: CASSQEGTSGSREQFF
CDR3 DNA: TGTGCCAGCAGCCAAGAGGGGACTAGCGGGAGTCGTGAGCAGTTCTTC

V gene: TRBV7-2
D gene: TRBD2
J gene: TRBJ2-3
clone size: NA
CDR3 protein: CASSLATSGGGSDTQYF
CDR3 DNA: TGTGCCAGCAGCTTAGCGACTAGCGGGGGAGGGTCCGATACGCAGTATTTT

V gene: TRBV5-1
D gene: NA
J gene: TRBJ1-1
clone size: NA
CDR3 protein: CASSLAGGAPGTEAFF
CDR3 DNA: TGCGCCAGCAGCTTGGCCGGGGGGGCGCCTGGCACTGAAGCTTTCTTT

V gene: TRBV12-3/TRBV12-4
D gene: NA
J gene: TRBJ1-2
clone size: NA
CDR3 protein: CASSSPGSRGYTF
CDR3 DNA: TGTGCCAGCAGTTCCCCTGGATCGAGGGGCTACACCTTC

V gene: TRBV7-2
D gene: NA
J gene: TRBJ2-5
clone size: NA
CDR3 protein: CASSQGKETQYF
CDR3 DNA: TGTGCCAGCAGCCAGGGTAAAGAGACCCAGTACTTC

V gene: TRBV29-1
D gene: NA
J gene: TRBJ1-1
clone size: NA
CDR3 protein: CSVLPRAAITEAFF
CDR3 DNA: TGCAGCGTACTGCCCAGGGCGGCCATCACTGAAGCTTTCTTT

V gene: TRBV28
D gene: TRBD2
J gene: TRBJ2-5
clone size: NA
CDR3 protein: CASSPRTRTQETQYF
CDR3 DNA: TGTGCCAGCAGTCCCCGGACTAGAACCCAAGAGACCCAGTACTTC

V gene: TRBV27
D gene: NA
J gene: TRBJ2-3
clone size: NA
CDR3 protein: CASSSSASADTQYF
CDR3 DNA: TGTGCCAGCAGTTCCTCGGCTAGCGCAGATACGCAGTATTTT

V gene: TRBV10-3
D gene: TRBD1
J gene: TRBJ2-7
clone size: NA
CDR3 protein: CAISLQGAREQYF
CDR3 DNA: TGTGCCATCAGCCTACAGGGGGCTAGGGAGCAGTACTTC

V gene: TRBV7-3
D gene: TRBD2
J gene: TRBJ2-1
clone size: NA
CDR3 protein: CASSPSAGGYNEQFF
CDR3 DNA: TGTGCCAGCAGCCCCTCAGCGGGGGGATACAATGAGCAGTTCTTC